The 6 T cell receptor beta chains listed next were all sequenced from one sample in a study of blood T cell repertoires in COVID-19. Sequenced by immunoSEQ multiplex PCR; TCRdb stores in-frame clones only, minus some. The table records about 42,000 clones, around 85% of them present only once. Sequencing was done on a sample of peripheral blood. The receptors originated from a human donor in a cohort sampled during active COVID-19.

This clone has a handful of counts. The chain carries TRBV3-1 (or the pseudogene TRBV3-2) and TRBJ1-5; D possibly corresponds to TRBD1 (5 bases). V was shortened by 8 bases and J by 2 bases, with 10 bases between the two germline ends. CDR1 is LGHDT, CDR2 YNNKEL, per germline (reference sequence). This CDR3 is 13 amino acids long. CDR3 sequence (DNA): TGTGCCAGCGGAGGGGTTGGCAATCAGCCCCAGCATTTT. This sequence encodes CASGGVGNQPQHF.

For the CDR3, the DNA is TGTGCCAGCAGCTGGGGGACTAGCGGGGGAGAGACCCAGTACTTC. It yields the protein CASSWGTSGGETQYF. The V call is TRBV5-4, the J call TRBJ2-5, with 14 bases that match TRBD2. V shed 3 bases and J 4 bases; nucleotides not matched to a gene: 2. There are 15 residues in the CDR3. Per germline, CDR1 SGHNT and CDR2 YYREEE (reference sequence).

DNA of the CDR3: TGTGCCAGTAGTATACTGGACCAGGGGGTAGCAGCAGATACGCAGTATTTT. Protein product: CASSILDQGVAADTQYF. The J gene is TRBJ2-3, the V gene TRBV19; TRBD1 matches 7 bases. Germline V CDR1 and CDR2: LNHDA, SQIVND (reference sequence). The CDR3 contains 17 residues. Trimming removed 2 bases from V and 4 bases from J; junction bases left unmatched: 12.

The rearrangement links TRBV10-3 to TRBJ2-1; D is perhaps TRBD1 (6 bases). V was cut by 4 bases and J by 0 bases, with 13 bases left in between. The germline V gene encodes CDR1 ENHRY and CDR2 SYGVKD. The CDR3 length is 16 residues. This chain's CDR3 is CAISAPGHSSYNEQFF. In DNA form, the CDR3 reads TGTGCCATCAGTGCCCCGGGACATAGCTCCTACAATGAGCAGTTCTTC.

This sequence joins TRBV20-1 and TRBJ2-7; the match to TRBD2 covers 9 bases. CDR1 and CDR2 (germline): DFQATT, SNEGSKA (reference sequence). Unmatched junction bases numbered 1, after V lost 3 bases and J lost 7 bases. This CDR3 region has 11 residues. The CDR3 DNA reads as TGCAGTGCTAGGGCGGGGGGGGAGCAGTACTTC. Amino acid sequence: CSARAGGEQYF.

This rearrangement joins TRBV10-3 to TRBJ1-4, with TRBD1 matching 7 bases. The germline V gene encodes CDR1 ENHRY and CDR2 SYGVKD. This CDR3 has 16 residues. The trim removed 2 bases at V and 4 bases at J, leaving 7 bases unmatched. The DNA of the CDR3 is TGTGCCATCAGTGAGAGAAGGGGGCGGGATAATGAAAAACTGTTTTTT. Translation: CAISERRGRDNEKLFF.